Listed below are T cell receptor beta chains from one sample, sequenced in a study of blood T cell repertoires in COVID-19. TCRdb's copy holds only in-frame clones and misses some; the assay was immunoSEQ multiplex PCR. The sample carries hundreds of thousands of clones, around 90% recorded once. Sample: PBMCs or T cells enriched from blood (not recorded which). These TCRs come from a man in his sixties who had recovered from COVID-19. Both conserved end residues are part of each CDR3. A D gene is named only where the DNA matches it firmly. Clone size appears in some rows only: once, few, many, or a class for an expanded clone.

clone_size | d_call | j_call | v_call | cdr3_aa | cdr3_nt
once | - | TRBJ1-6 | TRBV6-2/TRBV6-3 | CASSLLPPGNSPLHF | TGTGCCAGCAGTTTATTGCCTCCGGGTAATTCACCCCTCCACTTT
- | - | TRBJ1-1 | TRBV19 | CASSIIQGLAFF | TGTGCCAGTAGTATCATACAGGGTTTGGCTTTCTTT
- | - | TRBJ1-2 | TRBV19 | CASSISGVGFEGYTF | TGTGCCAGTAGTATCTCAGGGGTCGGATTCGAGGGCTACACCTTC
- | TRBD2 | TRBJ2-3 | TRBV7-2 | CASSSGLAGGTDTQYF | TGTGCCAGCAGCTCAGGACTAGCGGGGGGAACAGATACGCAGTATTTT
- | TRBD1 | TRBJ2-7 | TRBV15 | CATSRVGTGPSYEQYF | TGTGCCACCAGCAGAGTAGGGACAGGACCCTCCTACGAGCAGTACTTC
- | - | TRBJ1-2 | TRBV30 | CAWSHTGGYTF | TGTGCCTGGAGCCATACGGGGGGCTACACCTTC
- | - | TRBJ1-5 | TRBV6-1 | CASSEYAANQPQHF | TGTGCCAGCAGTGAATACGCGGCTAATCAGCCCCAGCATTTT
few | - | TRBJ2-7 | TRBV7-9 | CASSLLGAKEQYF | TGTGCCAGCAGCTTACTGGGGGCTAAGGAGCAGTACTTC
- | TRBD1 | TRBJ1-2 | TRBV6-5 | CASRTGDRANYGYTF | TGTGCCAGCAGGACTGGGGACAGAGCTAACTATGGCTACACCTTC
- | TRBD1 | TRBJ1-2 | TRBV29-1 | CSVEDFTPTGGTGSGYTF | TGCAGCGTTGAAGATTTCACACCGACAGGGGGCACTGGGAGTGGCTACACCTTC
- | - | TRBJ1-5 | TRBV30 | CAWSSTVESQPQHF | TGTGCCTGGAGTAGTACAGTTGAGAGTCAGCCCCAGCATTTT
- | - | TRBJ1-3 | TRBV27 | CASSPQTGSLRSGNTIYF | TGTGCCAGCAGTCCGCAGACAGGCTCCCTCCGCTCTGGAAACACCATATATTTT
- | - | TRBJ2-2 | TRBV12-3/TRBV12-4 | CASRSTGELFF | TGTGCCAGCAGGTCAACCGGGGAGCTGTTTTTT
- | - | TRBJ2-7 | TRBV10-3 | CAISDPDREGGLEQYF | TGTGCCATCAGTGACCCGGACAGGGAGGGGGGACTCGAGCAGTACTTC